A single sample gave rise to the 25 T cell receptor beta chains below, sequenced in a study of CD8 T cells in Susac syndrome. RNA was extracted with the RNeasy kit, and a quantity of 0.5 to 1 ug was reverse transcribed using random hexamers. TCRdb fed the immunoSEQ multiplex PCR reads into MiXCR, producing one record per CDR3 protein. The sample has some 240,000 distinct CDR3 sequences, 90% to 97% seen once. The sequenced sample consisted of CD4+ T cells from PBMCs. The source of these receptors is a human donor with Susac syndrome.

This sequence joins TRBV12-3 or TRBV12-4 and TRBJ2-1, with TRBD1 as a possible D gene (5 bases). This CDR3 comprises 15 residues. The V and J ends lost 6 bases and 1 base respectively, with 13 bases between them. The CDR3 spells CASSHLTDSYNEQFF. The CDR3 DNA sequence: TGTGCCAGCAGCCACCTGACAGATTCCTACAATGAGCAGTTCTTC.

The V call is TRBV20-1, the J call TRBJ1-1, with D perhaps matching TRBD1 (6 bases). V gave up 6 bases and J gave up 4 bases, with 18 bases separating them. Germline V gene lookup returns CDR1 DFQATT and CDR2 SNEGSKA (reference sequence). The CDR3 runs 14 residues. The CDR3 sequence: CSAPSGGAGTEAFF. CDR3 coding DNA: TGCAGTGCCCCCTCCGGGGGCGCGGGCACTGAAGCTTTCTTT.

The chain has TRBV12-3 or TRBV12-4 and TRBJ1-5; tentative D call: TRBD1 (5 bases). The CDR3 length is 16 residues. Deletions cut 3 bases from V and 2 bases from J, with 14 bases between. In DNA, the CDR3 is TGTGCCAGCAGTTTGGGTGTCAGGGAGGGCAATCAGCCCCAGCATTTT. This gives the protein CASSLGVREGNQPQHF.

The chain combines TRBV24-1 with TRBJ2-5; no clear D gene. This CDR3 has 13 residues. V was shortened by 2 bases and J by 6 bases, with 9 bases between the two germline ends. CDR1 and CDR2 from the germline V gene are KGHDR and SFDVKD. CDR3 sequence reads: CATSDSVVKTQYF. The CDR3 nucleotides read TGTGCCACCAGTGATTCTGTCGTAAAGACCCAGTACTTC.

The chain recombines TRBV23-1 with TRBJ1-1; TRBD1 matches at 7 bases. TRBV23-1 belongs to the ORF category, with a function that is uncertain. The CDR3 totals 15 residues. The V segment lost 4 bases and the J segment 6 bases; nucleotides outside the gene matches: 11. The CDR3 sequence: CASSLLNRGLAEAFF. The CDR3 DNA is TGCGCCAGCAGTCTATTAAACAGGGGACTCGCTGAAGCTTTCTTT.

The chain couples TRBV7-9 to TRBJ1-1; D not resolved. The CDR3 is 13 residues long. V was shortened by 5 bases and J by 6 bases, with 13 bases between the two germline ends. The germline gives CDR1 SEHNR, CDR2 FQNEAQ (reference sequence). CDR3 protein: CASSERWQAEAFF. The CDR3 DNA reads as TGTGCCAGCAGCGAGAGGTGGCAGGCTGAAGCTTTCTTT.

This chain joins TRBV5-8 and TRBJ1-5; TRBD1 matches at 8 bases. The CDR3 extends over 17 amino acids. Trimming cost V 4 bases and J 0 bases; bases outside gene matches: 9. Germline CDR1 SGHTS, CDR2 YDEGEE. CDR3 in amino acids: CASSIQTGADSNQPQHF. The CDR3 coding sequence is TGTGCCAGCAGCATCCAGACAGGGGCCGATAGCAATCAGCCCCAGCATTTT. Variable domain in full (rest from reference TRBV5-8 and TRBJ1-5): EAGVTQSPTHLIKTRGQQATLRCSPISGHTSVYWYQQALGLGLQFLLWYDEGEERNRGNFPPRFSGRQFPNYSSELNVNALELEDSALYLCASSIQTGADSNQPQHFGDGTRLSIL.

The CDR3 loop is CASSLHGTSGAYNEQFF. The CDR3 coding sequence is TGTGCCAGCAGCTTGCATGGGACTAGCGGCGCCTACAATGAGCAGTTCTTC. The chain recombines TRBV5-6 with TRBJ2-1, with 11 bases aligning to TRBD2. Per germline, CDR1 SGHDT and CDR2 YYEEEE. The ends lost 1 base at V and 2 bases at J; junction bases unmatched: 5. The CDR3 has 17 residues. Based on the CDR3 plus reference TRBV5-6 and TRBJ2-1, the full variable domain is DAGVTQSPTHLIKTRGQQVTLRCSPKSGHDTVSWYQQALGQGPQFIFQYYEEEERQRGNFPDRFSGHQFPNYSSELNVNALLLGDSALYLCASSLHGTSGAYNEQFFGPGTRLTVL.

This chain links TRBV28 with TRBJ2-5, with TRBD2 matching 8 bases. V shed 8 bases, J shed 7 bases, and the junction held 9 bases outside the gene matches. Germline-derived CDR1 and CDR2 are MDHEN and SYDVKM. The CDR3 covers 13 residues. CDR3 amino acids: CASGLAKMGTQYF. In nucleotides, the CDR3 is TGTGCCAGCGGACTAGCCAAAATGGGGACCCAGTACTTC.

The rearrangement uses TRBV27 and TRBJ2-7; no definite D call. Trimming took 4 bases from V and 3 from J, leaving 16 bases between them. The CDR3 runs to 15 residues. The germline V gene encodes CDR1 MNHEY and CDR2 SMNVEV (reference sequence). CDR3 DNA: TGTGCCAGCAGTTCCCCGGGCCGAGAACTCTACGAGCAGTACTTC. It specifies CASSSPGRELYEQYF.

The chain couples TRBV7-6 to TRBJ2-7; D not certain. The germline CDR1 and CDR2 sequences are SGHVS and FNYEAQ. Trimming stripped 2 bases from V and 7 bases from J, with 9 bases between. The CDR3 consists of 12 residues. The CDR3 bases are TGTGCCAGCAGCTTAACCGTTGCTGAGCAGTACTTC. It encodes CASSLTVAEQYF.

This chain uses TRBV6-5 with TRBJ2-1; 9 bases are shared with TRBD1. Germline V gene sequence: CDR1 MNHEY, CDR2 SVGAGI. Trimming at V came to 6 bases and at J to 15 bases, leaving 9 bases not matched to a gene. CDR3 length: 12 residues. The CDR3 nucleotides are TGTGCCAGCAGACAGGGGGCCGCCGGTCCGTTCTTC. This translates into CASRQGAAGPFF.

V is TRBV7-2 and J is TRBJ2-7; TRBD2 matches 9 bases. This CDR3 region has 14 residues. With 8 bases clipped from V and 0 bases from J, the junction kept 5 bases outside the gene matches. Germline CDR1 is SGHTA and CDR2 is FQGNSA. DNA of the CDR3: TGTGCCAGCGGTGCTAGCGGGGACTCCTACGAGCAGTACTTC. Translating it yields CASGASGDSYEQYF.

This clonotype was counted a few times. The chain has TRBV15 and TRBJ2-7; D not certain. CDR1 is LNHNV, CDR2 YYDKDF, per germline (reference sequence). V shed 0 bases and J shed 6 bases, with 6 bases lying between them. The CDR3 runs 12 residues. This CDR3 is CATSRDWREQYF. The CDR3 DNA reads as TGTGCCACCAGCAGAGATTGGCGCGAGCAGTACTTC.

Only one count was recorded for this clonotype. The chain has TRBV20-1 and TRBJ1-4; 7 bases map to TRBD1. Losses at the gene ends were 5 bases for V and 5 bases for J; bases not matched to a gene: 8. Germline CDR1 and CDR2: DFQATT and SNEGSKA (reference sequence). The CDR3 covers 14 residues. CDR3 nucleotide sequence: TGCAGTGCTGGTCCGGGACAGATAAATGAAAAACTGTTTTTT. This encodes CSAGPGQINEKLFF.

V usage is TRBV12-3 or TRBV12-4 and J usage is TRBJ1-2; TRBD1 agrees at 8 bases. This CDR3 is built from 13 residues. V was pared by 5 bases and J by 8 bases, with 7 bases of the junction left unmatched. Here the CDR3 reads CASSPLQGEGYTF. In nucleotides, the CDR3 is TGTGCCAGCAGTCCGTTACAGGGGGAGGGCTACACCTTC.

This chain links TRBV15 with TRBJ2-7; TRBD1 matches at 7 bases. V dropped 0 bases and J dropped 7; count of bases not matched to a gene: 6. This CDR3 is built from 14 residues. Germline CDR1 and CDR2: LNHNV and YYDKDF (reference sequence). The chain's CDR3 is CATSRDDRVGEQYF. The DNA of the CDR3 is TGTGCCACCAGCAGAGATGACAGGGTCGGGGAGCAGTACTTC.

The V gene is TRBV5-1, the J gene TRBJ2-3, with D maybe TRBD1 (6 bases). Germline assignment: CDR1 SGHRS and CDR2 YFSETQ. V lost 3 bases and J lost 0, with 11 bases in between. The CDR3 runs to 15 residues. The CDR3 bases are TGCGCCAGCAGCTCGTACAGGGATAGCACAGATACGCAGTATTTT. The encoded protein is CASSSYRDSTDTQYF.

The rearrangement links TRBV6-6 to TRBJ2-3; D uncertain. V was trimmed by 6 bases and J by 0 bases, leaving 10 bases between them. The V gene's germline CDR1 is MNHNY and CDR2 SVGAGI (reference sequence). The CDR3 contains 14 residues. The CDR3 region is CASSHGRSTDTQYF. Here the CDR3 DNA reads TGTGCCAGCAGCCACGGACGCAGCACAGATACGCAGTATTTT.

This chain joins TRBV20-1 and TRBJ2-1; D not resolved. The germline V gene encodes CDR1 DFQATT and CDR2 SNEGSKA (reference sequence). This CDR3 contains 15 residues. The V and J ends lost 3 bases and 4 bases respectively, with 16 bases between them. The CDR3 region is CSASRLPPPYNEQFF. CDR3 bases: TGCAGTGCTAGTAGGCTTCCTCCCCCATACAATGAGCAGTTCTTC.

The V gene is TRBV5-1, the J gene TRBJ1-1, with D possibly TRBD1 on 6 matching bases. Looked up from germline, CDR1 is SGHRS and CDR2 is YFSETQ. V shed 4 bases and J shed 1 base, with 14 bases lying between them. The CDR3 has 15 residues. CDR3 coding DNA: TGCGCCAGCAGCCTTGACAGGCCTCAGAACACTGAAGCTTTCTTT. This translates into CASSLDRPQNTEAFF.

The V call is TRBV11-3, the J call TRBJ2-7; no clear D. CDR1 SGHNT and CDR2 YENEEA come from the germline V gene. V lost 5 bases and J 5 bases, leaving 10 bases between the germline ends. CDR3 size: 12 residues. In nucleotides, the CDR3 is TGTGCCAGCAGCCGGCCTTACAACGAGCAGTACTTC. It specifies CASSRPYNEQYF.

The V gene is TRBV20-1, the J gene TRBJ2-7; 9 nucleotides agree with TRBD1. With V trimmed by 4 bases and J by 2 bases, 6 bases remained unmatched. Germline V gives CDR1 DFQATT, CDR2 SNEGSKA (reference sequence). This CDR3 is built from 14 residues. The chain's CDR3 is CSAKGTGITYEQYF. As DNA, the CDR3 is TGCAGTGCTAAAGGGACAGGGATCACCTACGAGCAGTACTTC.

The chain combines TRBV3-1 with TRBJ1-3; D gene uncertain. Germline-derived CDR1 and CDR2 are LGHDT and YNNKEL (reference sequence). This CDR3 has 12 amino acids. Trimming removed 2 bases at V and 6 bases at J, with 5 bases between. The chain's CDR3 is CASSQYQNTIYF. The CDR3 nucleotides are TGTGCCAGCAGCCAATATCAAAACACCATATATTTT.

This chain joins TRBV23-1 and TRBJ1-1, with D unresolved. TRBV23-1 is an ORF, and what it does is uncertain. CDR3 length equals 16 residues. Trimming left V 0 bases short and J 4 bases short, with 15 bases between. This CDR3 reads CASSQSNPEPSTEAFF. CDR3 nucleotides: TGCGCCAGCAGTCAATCGAACCCAGAGCCCTCCACTGAAGCTTTCTTT.